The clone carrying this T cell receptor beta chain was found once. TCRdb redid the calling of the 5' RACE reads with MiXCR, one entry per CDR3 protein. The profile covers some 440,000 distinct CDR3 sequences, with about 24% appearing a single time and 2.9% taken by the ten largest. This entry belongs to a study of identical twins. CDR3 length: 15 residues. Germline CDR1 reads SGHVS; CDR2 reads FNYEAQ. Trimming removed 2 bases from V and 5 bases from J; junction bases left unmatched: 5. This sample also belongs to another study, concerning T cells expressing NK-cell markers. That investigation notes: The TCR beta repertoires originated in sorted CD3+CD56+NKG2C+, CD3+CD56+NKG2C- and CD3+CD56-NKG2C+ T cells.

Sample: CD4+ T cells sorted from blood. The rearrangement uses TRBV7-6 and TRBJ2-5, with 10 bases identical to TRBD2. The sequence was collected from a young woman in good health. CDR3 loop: CASSLMSGRAETQYF. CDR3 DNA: TGTGCCAGCAGCTTAATGAGCGGGAGGGCCGAGACCCAGTACTTC. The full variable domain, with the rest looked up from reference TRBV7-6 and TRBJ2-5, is GAGVSQSPRYKVTKRGQDVALRCDPISGHVSLYWYRQALGQGPEFLTYFNYEAQQDKSGLPNDRFSAERPEGSISTLTIQRTEQRDSAMYRCASSLMSGRAETQYFGPGTRLLVL.